This is a list of T cell receptor beta chains from one sample in a study of spatial heterogeneity in lung cancer. TCRdb ran MiXCR on the 5' RACE reads and lists one entry per CDR3 protein. Of under 25,000 distinct CDR3 sequences detected, about a tenth appear once; the ten largest clones hold approximately 34%. The input for sequencing was PBMCs, taken at follow-up. These receptors were collected from a female donor with early-stage non-small cell lung cancer. Each CDR3 is given with its conserved first and last residue. The D gene is left open where the match is weak. The size field is filled for only some rows; it gives once, few, many or a size class.

j_gene | abundance | v_gene | d_gene | CDR3nt | CDR3aa
TRBJ2-7 | many | TRBV28 | . | TGTGCAAGCCAGTCGGATGGAAGCTCCTACGAGCAGTACTTC | CASQSDGSSYEQYF
TRBJ2-1 | many | TRBV4-1 | . | TGCGCCAGCAGCCAATTATCCGGCGGGGTCGGGGCCTACAATGAGCAGTTCTTC | CASSQLSGGVGAYNEQFF
TRBJ2-3 | many | TRBV6-1 | . | TGTGCCAGCAGTGAGGGGACCGCCCGCACAGATACGCAGTATTTT | CASSEGTARTDTQYF
TRBJ2-7 | many | TRBV3-1 | TRBD2 | TGTGCCAGCAGCCAGCGGGGGACCTACGAGCAGTACTTC | CASSQRGTYEQYF
TRBJ2-1 | many | TRBV5-5 | TRBD1 | TGTGCCAGCAGCGGGACAGCCTCCCTAGGGGGCTCCTACAATGAGCAGTTCTTC | CASSGTASLGGSYNEQFF
TRBJ1-2 | few | TRBV6-6 | TRBD1 | TGTGCCAGCAGTCCGACAGGGGACGACTATGGCTACACCTTC | CASSPTGDDYGYTF
TRBJ2-7 | medium-sized | TRBV28 | TRBD2 | TGTGCCAGCAGTCCGGTGGGGGGGGACGACGAGCAGTACTTC | CASSPVGGDDEQYF
TRBJ2-7 | many | TRBV7-6 | . | TGTGCCAGCAGCCCTAGGACGGGGACCTCCTACGAGCAGTACTTC | CASSPRTGTSYEQYF
TRBJ2-7 | . | TRBV6-2/TRBV6-3 | . | TGTGCCAGCAGCCCCGCCTACGAGCAGTACTTC | CASSPAYEQYF
TRBJ2-1 | many | TRBV7-9 | TRBD2 | TGTGCCAGCAGCTTGATGGGACTAGCGTCCTACAATGAGCAGTTCTTC | CASSLMGLASYNEQFF
TRBJ1-3 | . | TRBV29-1 | . | TGCAGCGTTGAAAGGGGGATCTCTGGAAACACCATATATTTT | CSVERGISGNTIYF
TRBJ1-5 | many | TRBV3-1 | . | TGTGCCAGCAGCCAAGATGGGAGTCAGCCCCAGCATTTT | CASSQDGSQPQHF
TRBJ1-2 | many | TRBV28 | TRBD1 | TGTGCCAGCAGTCCGCCCGGACAGGGACCCTATGGCTACACCTTC | CASSPPGQGPYGYTF
TRBJ1-5 | many | TRBV19 | TRBD1 | TGTGCCAGTAGGTCCCGGGACAGGGGGCTTAATCAGCCCCAGCATTTT | CASRSRDRGLNQPQHF
TRBJ2-7 | many | TRBV6-6 | . | TGTGCCAGCAGGCCTCCGGGACGGAGCTCCTACGAGCAGTACTTC | CASRPPGRSSYEQYF
TRBJ2-5 | many | TRBV28 | TRBD1 | TGTGCCAGCAGTTTCCCCTCCGGGGACAGGGGGCGCGGAGAGACCCAGTACTTC | CASSFPSGDRGRGETQYF
TRBJ2-5 | . | TRBV15 | . | TGTGCCACCAGCAGAGATCGTTTAGCGAGCGAGACCCAGTACTTC | CATSRDRLASETQYF
TRBJ2-7 | . | TRBV5-6 | TRBD2 | TGTGCCAGCAGGGGGAGGGGTCGGCGGTACGAGCAGTACTTC | CASRGRGRRYEQYF
TRBJ1-2 | few | TRBV7-2 | . | TGTGCCAGCAGCTTTGAGAGCTATGGCTACACCTTC | CASSFESYGYTF
TRBJ2-7 | . | TRBV7-9 | TRBD1 | TGTGCCAGCAGTGAAGACAGGGGAAGCTCCTACGAGCAGTACTTC | CASSEDRGSSYEQYF
TRBJ2-7 | many | TRBV9 | TRBD2 | TGTGCCAGCAGCGTAGGAACTAGCGACTACGAGCAGTACTTC | CASSVGTSDYEQYF
TRBJ1-5 | . | TRBV28 | . | TGTGCCAGTGGGCAGGGGCAGCCCCAGCATTTT | CASGQGQPQHF
TRBJ1-1 | few | TRBV7-9 | . | TGTGCCCAGTTCGAGGGGCCTGAAGCTTTCTTT | CAQFEGPEAFF
TRBJ2-6 | many | TRBV5-1 | . | TGCGCCAGCAGCTTAGGACTGATCTCTGGGGCCAACGTCCTGACTTTC | CASSLGLISGANVLTF
TRBJ2-1 | few | TRBV4-3 | TRBD2 | TGCGCCAGCAGCCAAGAAAGCGGGGGCTCCTACAATGAGCAGTTCTTC | CASSQESGGSYNEQFF
TRBJ2-1 | many | TRBV11-2 | TRBD2 | TGTGCCAGCAGCTTAGTGGCGGGACTAAACAATGAGCAGTTCTTC | CASSLVAGLNNEQFF